This T cell receptor beta chain was obtained from a study of Ad26.COV2.S vaccination and SARS-CoV-2 variants. On the study more broadly: Of the COV1001 trial arms, the Ad26.COV2.S arm included the donor. Study-wide points: Vaccinees and placebo recipients showed similar non-spike TCR breadth.

Per germline, CDR1 SGHAT and CDR2 FQDESV (reference sequence). Trimming cost V 6 bases and J 8 bases, with 10 bases left between them. The CDR3 is 11 residues long. Treatment described: over 15 received Ad26.COV2.S at low or high dose, single or two shots; 5 received placebo; per-sample allocation not given. Day 63 following the first vaccine or placebo injection was when the samples were taken. A word on this clone: Its antigen is still unknown.

Assay used: immunoSEQ multiplex PCR; TCRdb lists only in-frame clones, some missing. Here the sample spans about 350,000 clones, approximately 86% being singletons. The material sequenced was peripheral blood, taken in a trial of Ad26.COV2.S vaccine versus placebo. The V gene is TRBV11-1, the J gene TRBJ1-1, with D unresolved. The source of this sequence is a person between 18 and 65 years old who received the Ad26.COV2.S COVID-19 vaccine or a placebo. CDR3: CASSHRWEAFF. In nucleotides, the CDR3 is TGTGCCAGCAGTCATAGGTGGGAAGCTTTCTTT.